A single sample gave rise to the 14 T cell receptor beta chains below, sequenced in a study of blood T cell repertoires in COVID-19. Assay: immunoSEQ multiplex PCR; the TCRdb copy retains only in-frame clones and omits some. The sample lists approximately 250,000 clones; about 82% were seen once. The sequenced sample was peripheral blood. These receptors came from a woman older than 75 with COVID-19, enrolled during active disease.

The genes are TRBV9 and TRBJ1-3; D is unclear. The CDR3 consists of 14 residues. CDR1 is SGDLS and CDR2 is YYNGEE in the germline V gene. V lost 3 bases and J lost 1, with 8 bases in between. The DNA of the CDR3 is TGTGCCAGCAGCGCCGTCGTTTCTGGAAACACCATATATTTT. Protein: CASSAVVSGNTIYF.

V gene TRBV20-1 combines with J gene TRBJ1-5; the match to TRBD1 covers 9 bases. The CDR3 is 14 residues long. J gave up 4 bases and V 3 bases, and 4 bases lay outside the gene matches. Germline V gene sequence: CDR1 DFQATT, CDR2 SNEGSKA (reference sequence). The CDR3 nucleotides are TGCAGTGCTAGTGTGGGACAGGGAAATCAGCCCCAGCATTTT. Protein: CSASVGQGNQPQHF.

The chain joins TRBV4-2 to TRBJ1-1; D unclear. The germline gives CDR1 LGHNA, CDR2 YNFKEQ. This CDR3 contains 16 residues. V lost 0 bases, J lost 0 bases, and 11 bases lay in between. The DNA for the CDR3 is TGTGCCAGCAGCCAAGAAGGCGGGAGGATGAACACTGAAGCTTTCTTT. Residues: CASSQEGGRMNTEAFF.

The chain is built from TRBV7-3 and TRBJ2-1; 7 bases match TRBD1. Per germline, CDR1 SGHTA and CDR2 FQGTGA. This CDR3 is built from 13 residues. With V trimmed by 6 bases and J by 5 bases, 4 bases remained unmatched. CDR3 nucleotide sequence: TGTGCCAGCAGTACAGGGGCTAACAATGAGCAGTTCTTC. Its protein is CASSTGANNEQFF.

This rearrangement joins TRBV4-2 to TRBJ2-6; TRBD2 might be the D (5 bases). The germline CDR1 and CDR2 sequences are LGHNA and YNFKEQ. V was trimmed by 4 bases and J by 0 bases, leaving 22 bases between them. CDR3 length equals 20 residues. Here the CDR3 DNA reads TGTGCCAGCAGCCCAGCCAAGACCGGGCGGGTGCTCTCTGGGGCCAACGTCCTGACTTTC. Protein product: CASSPAKTGRVLSGANVLTF.

A few counts support this clone. This chain links TRBV6-5 with TRBJ1-2, with 9 positions matching TRBD1. The CDR3 extends over 14 amino acids. V lost 2 bases, J lost 5 bases, and 3 bases stayed unmatched. CDR1 and CDR2 (germline): MNHEY, SVGAGI. CDR3 in amino acids: CASSYGGTGYGYTF. The CDR3, as DNA: TGTGCCAGCAGTTACGGGGGGACAGGGTATGGCTACACCTTC.

V usage is TRBV10-2 and J usage is TRBJ1-1; D may be TRBD1 (6 bases). Germline CDR1 and CDR2: WSHSY and SAAADI. V was clipped by 4 bases and J by 1 base, with 10 bases between them. This CDR3 comprises 14 residues. The CDR3 reads CASSVRTENTEAFF. The CDR3 DNA follows: TGCGCCAGCAGTGTGAGGACAGAGAACACTGAAGCTTTCTTT.

This rearrangement joins TRBV5-1 to TRBJ2-7; D unresolved. Trimming shortened V by 1 base and J by 0 bases, and 5 bases separated the two germline ends. Germline CDR1 and CDR2: SGHRS and YFSETQ. The CDR3 consists of 13 residues. The CDR3 here is CASSLHPSYEQYF. The CDR3 DNA sequence: TGCGCCAGCAGCTTGCATCCCTCCTACGAGCAGTACTTC.

V is TRBV5-1 and J is TRBJ1-4; a possible D gene is TRBD1 (5 bases). V was clipped by 4 bases and J by 7 bases, with 14 bases between them. This CDR3 has 14 residues. Germline-derived CDR1 and CDR2 are SGHRS and YFSETQ. CDR3: CASSPGNSGEKLFF. CDR3 in DNA: TGCGCCAGCAGCCCAGGGAACTCAGGTGAAAAACTGTTTTTT.

CDR3: CARSDDDRVSGNTIYF. The DNA of the CDR3 is TGTGCCAGAAGCGATGATGACAGGGTCTCTGGAAACACCATATATTTT. V usage is TRBV5-3 and J usage is TRBJ1-3; TRBD1 aligns across 7 bases. TRBV5-3 carries the ORF label, with uncertain function. This CDR3 region has 16 residues. Unmatched junction bases numbered 7, after V lost 4 bases and J lost 0 bases.

The chain couples TRBV5-1 to TRBJ2-3; D unclear. In germline, CDR1 is SGHRS, CDR2 YFSETQ. This CDR3 has 13 amino acids. V was trimmed by 2 bases and J by 4 bases, leaving 8 bases between them. CDR3 nucleotide sequence: TGCGCCAGCAGCTTAGCTAGGTCAGATACGCAGTATTTT. Its translation is CASSLARSDTQYF.

The rearrangement uses TRBV19 and TRBJ1-1, with 7 positions matching TRBD1. CDR3 length: 14 residues. V was clipped by 0 bases and J by 4 bases; unmatched bases: 2. Germline V gene sequence: CDR1 LNHDA, CDR2 SQIVND (reference sequence). CDR3 coding DNA: TGTGCCAGTAGTATAGAGAACAGGGGCACTGAAGCTTTCTTT. It is translated as CASSIENRGTEAFF. Using reference TRBV19 and TRBJ1-1 for the parts outside the CDR3, the full variable domain is DGGITQSPKYLFRKEGQNVTLSCEQNLNHDAMYWYRQDPGQGLRLIYYSQIVNDFQKGDIAEGYSVSREKKESFPLTVTSAQKNPTAFYLCASSIENRGTEAFFGQGTRLTVV.

The V call is TRBV4-3, the J call TRBJ1-1, with 10 bases that match TRBD1. This CDR3 comprises 14 residues. J was trimmed by 11 bases and V by 1 base; bases with no gene match: 7. Germline-derived CDR1 and CDR2 are LGHNA and YSLEER. The CDR3 sequence is CASSQGTGGREAFF. The CDR3 DNA reads as TGCGCCAGCAGCCAAGGGACAGGGGGAAGGGAGGCTTTCTTT.

The genes are TRBV11-2 and TRBJ1-2; tentatively, D is TRBD1 (5 bases). Germline CDR1 is SGHAT and CDR2 is FQNNGV. V lost 2 bases and J 4 bases, leaving 8 bases between the germline ends. The CDR3 sequence is 13 residues long. The CDR3 bases are TGTGCCAGCAGCTTACAGGGAAGCTATGGCTACACCTTC. This codes for CASSLQGSYGYTF.